The rows below give T cell receptor beta chains drawn from one sample of a study of blood T cell repertoires in COVID-19. Method: immunoSEQ multiplex PCR; TCRdb's copy keeps in-frame clones and lacks some. The sample lists about 200,000 clones, roughly 86% occurring once. Sequences were obtained from PBMCs or T cells enriched from blood (not recorded which). The receptor set was obtained from a woman in her twenties or thirties with acute COVID-19. Both conserved end residues are part of each CDR3. The D gene is left open where the match is weak. Size tells how often a clone was seen (once, few, many) or the class of an expanded clone, and some rows leave it out.

size	D	V	J	DNA	CDR3
NA	NA	TRBV2	TRBJ1-2	TGTGCCAGCAGTGAAATCGGGGGAGGGACCTATGGCTACACCTTC	CASSEIGGGTYGYTF
NA	NA	TRBV7-2	TRBJ1-5	TGTGCCAGCAGCGAACTCTATCGGGAACAGCCCCAGCATTTT	CASSELYREQPQHF
NA	TRBD1	TRBV7-9	TRBJ2-2	TGTGCCAGCAGCTGGGGACAGGGGGAAGTTTTGGACACCGGGGAGCTGTTTTTT	CASSWGQGEVLDTGELFF
NA	NA	TRBV2	TRBJ2-3	TGTGCCAGCAGTGAAGTTAACAGGGTGGTCACAGATACGCAGTATTTT	CASSEVNRVVTDTQYF
few	NA	TRBV11-1	TRBJ1-1	TGTGCCAGCAGCTTGGTAGACAGAACTGAAGCTTTCTTT	CASSLVDRTEAFF
NA	NA	TRBV3-1/TRBV3-2	TRBJ1-6	TGTGCCAGCAGGGTATTTGGGGAGCCCCTCCACTTT	CASRVFGEPLHF
NA	NA	TRBV7-8	TRBJ2-7	TGTGCCAGCAGCTTAGGGGGCTCAATTCCCGACGAGCAGTACTTC	CASSLGGSIPDEQYF
NA	NA	TRBV5-1	TRBJ2-2	TGCGCCAGCAGCTTGCAGATCTCTGGCGGGGAGCTGTTTTTT	CASSLQISGGELFF
NA	TRBD2	TRBV3-1/TRBV3-2	TRBJ2-7	TGTGCCAGCAGCCCCGGACTAGCGGACGTCTACGAGCAGTACTTC	CASSPGLADVYEQYF
NA	TRBD1	TRBV19	TRBJ1-2	TGTGCCAGTAGTATTCCGACAGGGGGGGACGGCTACACCTTC	CASSIPTGGDGYTF
NA	NA	TRBV28	TRBJ1-5	TGTGCCAGCAGTTCAGGCACGTATCAGCCCCAGCATTTT	CASSSGTYQPQHF
NA	NA	TRBV12-3/TRBV12-4	TRBJ2-7	TGTGCCAGCAGTTTAGGGGCGCTATACGAGCAGTACTTC	CASSLGALYEQYF
NA	TRBD1	TRBV4-3	TRBJ1-2	TGCGCCAGCAGCCATGACAGGGTGCAAAACTATGGCTACACCTTC	CASSHDRVQNYGYTF
NA	NA	TRBV7-9	TRBJ1-5	TGTGCCAGCAGCTTAGGAACAGGTAATCAGCCCCAGCATTTT	CASSLGTGNQPQHF
NA	NA	TRBV2	TRBJ1-1	TGTGCCAGCAGTTTGAACGACCCCAGGGGAGCTTTCTTT	CASSLNDPRGAFF
NA	TRBD1	TRBV19	TRBJ1-5	TGTGCCAGTAGTGCCACAGGGGCACTCGGGTGGGATCAGCCCCAGCATTTT	CASSATGALGWDQPQHF
NA	TRBD1	TRBV6-6	TRBJ1-5	TGTGCCAGCAGTCCCGGACAGGGGCCTCAGCCCCAGCATTTT	CASSPGQGPQPQHF
NA	NA	TRBV11-3	TRBJ2-7	TGTGCCAGCAGCTTAGCAGCGGGCGAGCAGTACTTC	CASSLAAGEQYF